A selection of T cell receptor beta chains follows, all from one sample in a study of T-cell reconstitution after alpha-beta-depleted transplantation in children. MiXCR, run by TCRdb on the PCR reads, gives a single entry per CDR3 protein. This sample has approximately 510,000 distinct CDR3 sequences, with about 16% found just once. This material consisted of PBMCs from the stem cell graft donor, taken from the stem cell graft. These receptors were obtained from a human donor who donated a stem cell graft to a child with acute lymphoblastic leukemia. Both conserved end residues are part of each CDR3. Fields, in order: J gene, clone size, V gene, D gene, CDR3 protein, CDR3 DNA. A D gene is named only where the DNA matches it firmly. The size of a clone is reported for some rows only, either as once, few or many, or as a class for expanded clones.

>TRBJ2-2|few|TRBV19|-
CASSIMGTGELFF
TGTGCCAGTAGTATAATGGGCACCGGGGAGCTGTTTTTT
>TRBJ2-7|-|TRBV19|TRBD1
CASSLPGQGSYEQYF
TGTGCCAGTAGTCTCCCGGGACAGGGTTCCTACGAGCAGTACTTC
>TRBJ2-1|-|TRBV13|TRBD2
CASSGIGLARPYNEQFF
TGTGCCAGCAGCGGAATAGGACTAGCGCGACCCTACAATGAGCAGTTCTTC
>TRBJ2-1|-|TRBV5-6|TRBD2
CASSLAGGGKEQFF
TGTGCCAGCAGCTTGGCGGGAGGGGGGAAGGAGCAGTTCTTC
>TRBJ2-1|-|TRBV7-9|-
CASSLAQGLYNEQFF
TGTGCCAGCAGCTTAGCCCAAGGGCTTTACAATGAGCAGTTCTTC
>TRBJ2-2|-|TRBV2|-
CASRSQNTGELFF
TGTGCCAGCAGGTCCCAGAACACCGGGGAGCTGTTTTTT
>TRBJ1-5|-|TRBV5-4|TRBD1
CASSSGGGYQPQHF
TGTGCCAGCAGCTCAGGGGGCGGATATCAGCCCCAGCATTTT
>TRBJ2-1|few|TRBV6-5|TRBD2
CASGTRALDEQFF
TGTGCCAGCGGGACTAGGGCTTTGGATGAGCAGTTCTTC
>TRBJ2-7|-|TRBV29-1|TRBD1
CSVGDRDIYEQYF
TGCAGCGTTGGGGACAGGGATATCTACGAGCAGTACTTC
>TRBJ2-2|-|TRBV29-1|-
CSVRVGSDTGELFF
TGCAGCGTCCGGGTGGGATCAGACACCGGGGAGCTGTTTTTT
>TRBJ2-7|-|TRBV5-1|TRBD2
CASSWALAGGPSIYEQYF
TGCGCCAGCAGCTGGGCACTAGCGGGAGGGCCGTCGATTTACGAGCAGTACTTC
>TRBJ2-5|many|TRBV6-2/TRBV6-3|-
CASSSDWGAQYF
TGTGCCAGCAGCTCCGACTGGGGGGCCCAGTACTTC
>TRBJ2-7|-|TRBV25-1|-
CASLEGGRKTYEQYF
TGTGCCAGCCTTGAGGGTGGGAGGAAAACCTACGAGCAGTACTTC
>TRBJ1-5|-|TRBV12-3/TRBV12-4|TRBD1
CASSRDRDQPQHF
TGTGCCAGCAGTCGGGACAGAGATCAGCCCCAGCATTTT
>TRBJ2-5|few|TRBV3-1|-
CASSQVAHRETQYF
TGTGCCAGCAGCCAAGTAGCGCATCGGGAGACCCAGTACTTC
>TRBJ2-2|few|TRBV7-8|-
CASSTEQGPNTGELFF
TGTGCCAGCAGCACAGAACAGGGTCCGAACACCGGGGAGCTGTTTTTT
>TRBJ1-6|many|TRBV5-1|-
CASSLLPESSYNSPLHF
TGCGCCAGCAGCTTGCTTCCCGAGAGCTCCTATAATTCACCCCTCCACTTT
>TRBJ2-1|few|TRBV7-9|TRBD2
CASSPTSGSDYNEQFF
TGTGCCAGCAGCCCAACAAGCGGGAGCGACTACAATGAGCAGTTCTTC
>TRBJ2-1|few|TRBV3-1|-
CASSQGGGSNEQFF
TGTGCCAGCAGCCAAGGCGGCGGCAGCAATGAGCAGTTCTTC
>TRBJ2-5|-|TRBV29-1|TRBD2
CSVRLAGGKQETQYF
TGCAGCGTTCGACTAGCGGGAGGGAAGCAAGAGACCCAGTACTTC
>TRBJ1-3|-|TRBV12-3/TRBV12-4|TRBD1
CASSSPWVGTGSLNTIYF
TGTGCCAGCAGTTCCCCTTGGGTCGGGACAGGCTCCCTAAACACCATATATTTT
>TRBJ1-1|-|TRBV27|TRBD1
CASSSRTGASTEAFF
TGTGCCAGCAGTTCCAGGACAGGGGCCAGCACTGAAGCTTTCTTT